Each of the 17 T cell receptor beta chains below was sequenced from the same sample in a study of T cell responses to AZD1222 COVID-19 vaccine. Here immunoSEQ multiplex PCR was the method, and the copy in TCRdb shows in-frame clones only, minus some. This sample has about 140,000 clones, with 85% to 95% found just once. Here the sequenced sample was peripheral blood, taken after recovery from COVID-19. Source of these receptors: an adult who had recovered from COVID-19.

The chain is built from TRBV10-3 and TRBJ2-7, with a weak D call TRBD2 (7 bases). From germline, CDR1 is ENHRY and CDR2 SYGVKD. The V and J ends lost 1 base and 3 bases respectively, with 13 bases between them. This CDR3 is built from 15 residues. The DNA for the CDR3 is TGTGCCATCAGTGAGTTAGGGGGGGCCATCTACGAGCAGTACTTC. Its translation: CAISELGGAIYEQYF.

The chain has TRBV7-2 and TRBJ2-7, with 11 bases aligning to TRBD1. The CDR3 extends over 15 amino acids. CDR1 is SGHTA, CDR2 FQGNSA, per germline. After removal of 1 base from V and 3 bases from J, the junction contained 2 bases not matched to a gene. The CDR3 region is CASSLVGTGGYEQYF. The DNA for the CDR3 is TGTGCCAGCAGCTTAGTAGGGACAGGGGGCTACGAGCAGTACTTC.

The chain recombines TRBV27 with TRBJ2-7; 12 nucleotides line up with TRBD2. Germline values: CDR1 MNHEY, CDR2 SMNVEV (reference sequence). The CDR3 runs to 15 residues. Trimming took 6 bases from V and 4 from J; bases not matched to a gene: 7. The CDR3 region is CASRSSGRAFYEQYF. The CDR3 DNA is TGTGCCAGCAGATCTAGCGGGAGGGCCTTTTACGAGCAGTACTTC.

In its sample, this clone was seen once. This rearrangement joins TRBV10-3 to TRBJ2-7; D may be TRBD2 (5 bases). The V end lost 6 bases, the J end lost 2 bases, and 11 bases lay between the germline ends. The CDR3 covers 13 residues. Germline V gives CDR1 ENHRY, CDR2 SYGVKD. The CDR3 DNA sequence: TGTGCCATCAGAGACGGGATTACCTACGAGCAGTACTTC. This encodes CAIRDGITYEQYF.

The chain combines TRBV28 with TRBJ2-1; D is ambiguous. From germline, CDR1 is MDHEN and CDR2 SYDVKM. V was trimmed by 3 bases and J by 4 bases, leaving 13 bases between them. The CDR3 has 15 residues. CDR3 amino acids: CASSLGSDAYNEQFF. CDR3 bases: TGTGCCAGCAGTTTGGGGTCCGATGCGTACAATGAGCAGTTCTTC.

This chain uses TRBV12-3 or TRBV12-4 with TRBJ1-5; tentatively, D is TRBD1 (5 bases). The V end lost 3 bases, the J end lost 5 bases, and 8 bases lay between the germline ends. CDR3 length equals 13 residues. As DNA, the CDR3 is TGTGCCAGCAGTTTGGGGGAATATCAGCCCCAGCATTTT. Its translation is CASSLGEYQPQHF.

This clone was recorded only once. This chain uses TRBV25-1 with TRBJ2-7, with TRBD2 matching 7 bases. Losses at the gene ends were 6 bases for V and 0 bases for J; bases not matched to a gene: 8. The CDR3 totals 15 residues. Looked up from germline, CDR1 is MGHDK and CDR2 is SYGVNS. This chain's CDR3 is CASRGSGEDSYEQYF. CDR3 DNA sequence: TGTGCCAGCAGGGGAAGCGGGGAGGACTCCTACGAGCAGTACTTC.

The genes are TRBV9 and TRBJ1-4; unclear D gene. This CDR3 has 15 residues. The V and J ends lost 0 bases and 7 bases respectively, with 13 bases between them. Per germline, CDR1 SGDLS and CDR2 YYNGEE. The CDR3 DNA sequence: TGTGCCAGCAGCGTAGCCGGGGAGACGAGTGAAAAACTGTTTTTT. Translating gives CASSVAGETSEKLFF.

The chain combines TRBV2 with TRBJ2-7; 13 positions match TRBD2. The germline V gene has CDR1 SNHLY and CDR2 FYNNEI. CDR3 size: 14 residues. Trimming removed 4 bases from V and 5 bases from J; junction bases left unmatched: 2. The CDR3, as DNA: TGTGCCAGCAGTGGGACTAGCGGGAGCCACGAGCAGTACTTC. This sequence encodes CASSGTSGSHEQYF.

The genes are TRBV3-1 (or the pseudogene TRBV3-2) and TRBJ2-2; D ambiguous. The ends were cut back, 1 base at V and 5 bases at J, with 5 bases in the middle. Germline V lookup: CDR1 LGHDT, CDR2 YNNKEL (reference sequence). This CDR3 region has 13 residues. DNA for the CDR3: TGTGCCAGCAGCCAAGCGGCGACCGGGGAGCTGTTTTTT. It codes for CASSQAATGELFF.

This clone occurred a few times. J is TRBJ1-2 and V is TRBV5-6, with TRBD1 matching over 7 bases. This CDR3 is built from 13 residues. V was clipped by 4 bases and J by 4 bases; unmatched bases: 4. Germline lookup yields CDR1 SGHDT and CDR2 YYEEEE. The CDR3 region is CASSTGQLYGYTF. The CDR3 bases are TGTGCCAGCAGCACGGGACAGCTCTATGGCTACACCTTC. The full variable domain, its missing parts supplied by reference TRBV5-6 and TRBJ1-2, is DAGVTQSPTHLIKTRGQQVTLRCSPKSGHDTVSWYQQALGQGPQFIFQYYEEEERQRGNFPDRFSGHQFPNYSSELNVNALLLGDSALYLCASSTGQLYGYTFGSGTRLTVV.

The rearrangement links TRBV6-6 to TRBJ2-7; D is uncertain. Trimming took 10 bases from V and 1 from J, leaving 8 bases between them. The CDR3 is 11 residues long. Germline CDR1 MNHNY, CDR2 SVGAGI (reference sequence). For the CDR3, the DNA is TGTGCCATAGGCTGGTCCTACGAGCAGTACTTC. Translated, it gives CAIGWSYEQYF.

J is TRBJ2-3 and V is TRBV12-3 or TRBV12-4; TRBD2 aligns across 7 bases. The V gene end was trimmed by 3 bases and the J gene end by 11 bases; junction bases not matched to a gene: 5. This CDR3 has 12 amino acids. DNA of the CDR3: TGTGCCAGCAGTTTTGGGGGGGGAATGCAGTATTTT. Its translation is CASSFGGGMQYF.

The chain has TRBV24-1 and TRBJ2-2; D remains ambiguous. This CDR3 region has 12 residues. V shed 4 bases and J shed 8 bases, with 7 bases lying between them. Per the germline V gene, CDR1 is KGHDR and CDR2 is SFDVKD. CDR3 loop: CATSEGRGELFF. The CDR3 nucleotides are TGTGCCACCAGTGAGGGTAGGGGGGAGCTGTTTTTT.

The V and J genes are TRBV18 and TRBJ1-1; a possible D gene is TRBD1 (6 bases). Trimming left V 9 bases short and J 5 bases short, with 19 bases between. CDR1 KGHSH and CDR2 LQKENI come from the germline V gene. The CDR3 length is 14 residues. CDR3 bases: TGTGCCAGTCTCTATTCAGGGGAGGGGACTGAAGCTTTCTTT. Its translation: CASLYSGEGTEAFF.

The genes are TRBV12-5 and TRBJ1-5; D not certain. V gave up 5 bases and J gave up 0 bases, with 26 bases separating them. CDR1 and CDR2 from the germline V gene are LGHNT and FRNRAP. The length of the CDR3 is 20 residues. CDR3 sequence reads: CASGLPRGDRLKHSNQPQHF. CDR3 nucleotides: TGTGCTAGTGGTCTCCCCCGTGGGGATCGACTCAAGCATAGCAATCAGCCCCAGCATTTT. The full variable domain, with the rest looked up from reference TRBV12-5 and TRBJ1-5, is DARVTQTPRHKVTEMGQEVTMRCQPILGHNTVFWYRQTMMQGLELLAYFRNRAPLDDSGMPKDRFSAEMPDATLATLKIQPSEPRDSAVYFCASGLPRGDRLKHSNQPQHFGDGTRLSIL.

The J gene is TRBJ2-3, the V gene TRBV13; 13 nucleotides align to TRBD2. Losses at the gene ends were 5 bases for V and 3 bases for J; bases not matched to a gene: 5. Germline lookup yields CDR1 PRHDT and CDR2 FYEKMQ (reference sequence). CDR3 length equals 16 residues. CDR3 sequence: CASSLPLAGGTDTQYF. CDR3 bases: TGTGCCAGCAGCCTACCACTAGCGGGAGGGACAGATACGCAGTATTTT.